This TCR beta chain came from a study of HIV-infected patients and healthy controls. In TCRdb, the 5' RACE reads were re-called with MiXCR into one record per CDR3 protein. The sample lists about 64,000 distinct CDR3 sequences; roughly 19% were seen once. Germline V gene data show CDR1 as MNHEY and CDR2 as SVGAGI. The CDR3 consists of 16 residues. The V and J ends lost 2 bases and 3 bases, in that order; junction bases with no gene match: 7. This clonotype came up a few times. This receptor was identified in a human donor in good health. Sequencing was carried out using CD4+ T cells from blood. This sequence joins TRBV6-5 and TRBJ2-7; the match to TRBD1 covers 10 bases. The CDR3 DNA reads as TGTGCCAGCAGTTACCATGGACAGGGGGAGAGCTACGAGCAGTACTTC. Protein sequence: CASSYHGQGESYEQYF.